The next 30 T cell receptor beta chains were all read from a single sample in a study of a mutant IDH1 vaccine in newly diagnosed glioma. Which antigens these TCRs recognize remains unknown. The repertoire was sequenced with immunoSEQ multiplex PCR; TCRdb's copy has only in-frame clones and lacks some. Of fewer than 35,000 clones listed, roughly four fifths are singletons. Specified time point: week 35, safety follow-up. In the vaccine, a single dose held 300 ug of the mutant IDH1 20-mer peptide, along with topical imiquimod. The sample was PBMCs, taken from a glioma patient whose treatment included an IDH1 peptide vaccine. These receptors were taken from a man younger than 45 with glioma.

The chain uses TRBV2 and TRBJ2-7; 8 bases align to TRBD2. With 5 bases clipped from V and 3 bases from J, the junction kept 6 bases outside the gene matches. CDR1 is SNHLY and CDR2 is FYNNEI in the germline V gene. The CDR3 loop spans 14 amino acids. The CDR3 spells CASSLQAGDYEQYF. In nucleotides, the CDR3 is TGTGCCAGCAGTCTGCAAGCGGGAGACTACGAGCAGTACTTC.

J is TRBJ1-3 and V is TRBV9, with 10 positions matching TRBD1. J gave up 4 bases and V 3 bases, and 4 bases lay outside the gene matches. The germline V gene has CDR1 SGDLS and CDR2 YYNGEE. CDR3 length: 15 residues. CDR3 sequence: CASSGGQGRGNTIYF. The CDR3 DNA follows: TGTGCCAGCAGCGGGGGACAGGGGCGCGGAAACACCATATATTTT. The variable domain in full, completed from reference TRBV9 and TRBJ1-3, reads DSGVTQTPKHLITATGQRVTLRCSPRSGDLSVYWYQQSLDQGLQFLIQYYNGEERAKGNILERFSAQQFPDLHSELNLSSLELGDSALYFCASSGGQGRGNTIYFGEGSWLTVV.

The chain couples TRBV6-5 to TRBJ2-2; D possibly matches TRBD1 or TRBD2 (6 bases each). Trimming stripped 8 bases from V and 1 base from J, with 14 bases between. Germline V gene data show CDR1 as MNHEY and CDR2 as SVGAGI. The length of the CDR3 is 15 residues. The chain's CDR3 is CASGGGTLNTGELFF. The CDR3 nucleotides are TGTGCCAGCGGGGGCGGGACCTTGAACACCGGGGAGCTGTTTTTT.

V usage is TRBV7-9 and J usage is TRBJ2-2; D gene unclear. This CDR3 has 14 residues. The V gene's germline CDR1 is SEHNR and CDR2 FQNEAQ (reference sequence). With 3 bases removed from V and 7 bases from J, the gap between germline ends came to 12 bases. As DNA, the CDR3 is TGTGCCAGCAGCTTGGAGATCCTGGGCGGGGAGCTGTTTTTT. Translation gives CASSLEILGGELFF.

V usage is TRBV10-3 and J usage is TRBJ1-4, with TRBD1 matching 7 bases. With V trimmed by 10 bases and J by 8 bases, 10 bases remained unmatched. The CDR3 is made up of 13 amino acids. Looked up from germline, CDR1 is ENHRY and CDR2 is SYGVKD. CDR3 bases: TGTGCCACCAAGGGGGACAGACAGGAAAAACTGTTTTTT. Amino acids: CATKGDRQEKLFF.

The rearrangement joins TRBV7-9 to TRBJ2-7; 8 nucleotides align to TRBD2. The length of the CDR3 is 16 residues. The V segment lost 5 bases and the J segment 2 bases; nucleotides outside the gene matches: 11. Germline V gene lookup returns CDR1 SEHNR and CDR2 FQNEAQ (reference sequence). The CDR3 DNA follows: TGTGCCAGCAGCCCCGGGGGAACGGGGGGGGCCTACGAGCAGTACTTC. As protein: CASSPGGTGGAYEQYF.

This chain joins TRBV5-1 and TRBJ2-1, with 8 nucleotides matching TRBD2. V was clipped by 6 bases and J by 9 bases; unmatched bases: 8. Per the germline V gene, CDR1 is SGHRS and CDR2 is YFSETQ. The CDR3 loop spans 13 amino acids. The CDR3 protein is CASTNQREIEQFF. The DNA for the CDR3 is TGCGCCAGCACCAACCAGCGGGAGATTGAGCAGTTCTTC.

The V gene is TRBV6-1, the J gene TRBJ1-2; possible D gene TRBD1, 6 bases. CDR3 length: 14 residues. Trimming cost V 2 bases and J 3 bases, with 10 bases left between them. From germline, CDR1 is MNHNS and CDR2 SASEGT. CDR3 loop: CASSELAGDYGYTF. In DNA form, the CDR3 reads TGTGCCAGCAGTGAACTGGCAGGGGACTATGGCTACACCTTC.

The rearrangement joins TRBV27 to TRBJ2-1; D gene uncertain. V lost 7 bases, J lost 9 bases, and 10 bases lay in between. Germline V gene lookup returns CDR1 MNHEY and CDR2 SMNVEV (reference sequence). The CDR3 totals 11 residues. Here the CDR3 DNA reads TGTGCCAGCACTTCCAACACTGAGCAGTTCTTC. It yields the protein CASTSNTEQFF.

This rearrangement joins TRBV5-1 to TRBJ2-5; TRBD2 is a possible D gene (6 bases). Germline loops: CDR1 SGHRS, CDR2 YFSETQ. The ends were cut back, 0 bases at V and 4 bases at J, with 10 bases in the middle. The CDR3 is 14 residues long. CDR3 protein: CASSLAVGGETQYF. The CDR3 nucleotides read TGCGCCAGCAGCTTGGCGGTGGGGGGAGAGACCCAGTACTTC.

The CDR3 sequence: CASSESAGGGYTDTQYF. As DNA, the CDR3 is TGCGCCAGCAGTGAGTCGGCCGGGGGAGGTTACACAGATACGCAGTATTTT. This chain links TRBV10-2 with TRBJ2-3; D may be TRBD2 (6 bases). V was trimmed by 0 bases and J by 2 bases, leaving 15 bases between them. CDR3 length: 17 amino acids. CDR1 WSHSY and CDR2 SAAADI come from the germline V gene.

The chain uses TRBV19 and TRBJ2-2; TRBD1 matches at 9 bases. The V and J ends lost 1 base and 6 bases, in that order; junction bases with no gene match: 3. The germline V gene has CDR1 LNHDA and CDR2 SQIVND (reference sequence). This CDR3 has 15 amino acids. CDR3 loop: CASSIGTGEPGELFF. The CDR3 DNA follows: TGTGCCAGTAGTATAGGGACAGGGGAGCCCGGGGAGCTGTTTTTT.

This clone occurred a few times. J is TRBJ1-1 and V is TRBV2; 10 bases are a match to TRBD1. The ends lost 2 bases at V and 5 bases at J; junction bases unmatched: 5. Germline values: CDR1 SNHLY, CDR2 FYNNEI. This CDR3 region has 15 residues. The chain's CDR3 is CASSERGQGWTEAFF. CDR3 in DNA: TGTGCCAGCAGTGAACGGGGACAGGGGTGGACTGAAGCTTTCTTT.

The chain recombines TRBV7-9 with TRBJ1-2; 8 nucleotides agree with TRBD1. The V segment lost 4 bases and the J segment 6 bases; nucleotides outside the gene matches: 4. Germline-derived CDR1 and CDR2 are SEHNR and FQNEAQ (reference sequence). This CDR3 is 13 amino acids long. CDR3 in amino acids: CASSSWTGNGYTF. Written as DNA, the CDR3 is TGTGCCAGCAGCTCTTGGACAGGGAATGGCTACACCTTC.

The genes are TRBV6-5 and TRBJ1-5; D is possibly TRBD1 (5 bases). V gave up 6 bases and J gave up 4 bases, with 16 bases separating them. Germline loops: CDR1 MNHEY, CDR2 SVGAGI. The length of the CDR3 is 15 residues. The CDR3 region is CASSPVAGSNQPQHF. In DNA, the CDR3 is TGTGCCAGCAGCCCGGTAGCAGGGTCAAATCAGCCCCAGCATTTT.

The sample holds a few counts of this clone. Other DNA sequences in the sample encode the same CDR3. The DNA of the CDR3 is TGTGCCAGCAGTGGGACTAGCGAGGGCGAGCAGTACTTC. It yields the protein CASSGTSEGEQYF. The V gene is TRBV27, the J gene TRBJ2-7; 10 bases fit TRBD2. Germline CDR1 and CDR2: MNHEY and SMNVEV (reference sequence). The CDR3 totals 13 residues. V lost 5 bases and J lost 6; bases outside the gene matches: 4.

The V and J genes are TRBV11-2 and TRBJ2-7, with D perhaps TRBD1 (6 bases). This CDR3 comprises 14 residues. Germline CDR1 SGHAT, CDR2 FQNNGV. Trimming shortened V by 8 bases and J by 3 bases, and 17 bases separated the two germline ends. The CDR3 loop reads CASSLQGSYYEQYF. Written as DNA, the CDR3 is TGTGCCAGCTCCCTCCAGGGGTCTTACTACGAGCAGTACTTC. The full variable domain, its missing parts supplied by reference TRBV11-2 and TRBJ2-7, is EAGVAQSPRYKIIEKRQSVAFWCNPISGHATLYWYQQILGQGPKLLIQFQNNGVVDDSQLPKDRFSAERLKGVDSTLKIQPAKLEDSAVYLCASSLQGSYYEQYFGPGTRLTVT.

CDR3 sequence: CATSRDRGQVSQNIQYF. The CDR3 DNA reads TGTGCCACCAGCAGAGATAGGGGACAGGTATCCCAAAACATTCAGTACTTC. V and J are TRBV15 and TRBJ2-4, with TRBD1 identical over 8 bases. From germline, CDR1 is LNHNV and CDR2 YYDKDF (reference sequence). The V segment lost 0 bases and the J segment 5 bases; nucleotides outside the gene matches: 9. CDR3 length equals 17 residues.

V and J are TRBV13 and TRBJ2-5; 7 positions agree with TRBD2. From germline, CDR1 is PRHDT and CDR2 FYEKMQ (reference sequence). The CDR3 totals 18 residues. Losses at the gene ends were 5 bases for V and 2 bases for J; bases not matched to a gene: 17. Here the CDR3 DNA reads TGTGCCAGCAGCCCAAGACCGGGACTACCAACCCCACAAGAGACCCAGTACTTC. Its translation: CASSPRPGLPTPQETQYF.

The V gene is TRBV10-3, the J gene TRBJ1-2, with TRBD1 identical over 7 bases. CDR1 is ENHRY and CDR2 is SYGVKD in the germline V gene. The CDR3 consists of 16 residues. Unmatched junction bases numbered 9, after V lost 2 bases and J lost 3 bases. CDR3 loop: CAISEGLNRGDYGYTF. The CDR3 nucleotides read TGTGCCATCAGTGAGGGACTAAACAGGGGCGACTATGGCTACACCTTC.

The chain couples TRBV14 to TRBJ2-5, with D perhaps TRBD1 (5 bases). Between the trimmed V and J ends, which lost 2 bases and 5 bases, there was a span of 12 bases. Per germline, CDR1 SGHDN and CDR2 FVKESK. This CDR3 is 14 amino acids long. CDR3 nucleotide sequence: TGTGCCAGCAGCCAAATCAGGGTCCGGGAGACCCAGTACTTC. It codes for CASSQIRVRETQYF.

Only one count was recorded for this clone. The rearrangement links TRBV5-1 to TRBJ2-1, with D uncertain. The CDR3 contains 13 residues. The V end was cut by 0 bases, the J end by 5 bases, with 6 bases between. Germline values: CDR1 SGHRS, CDR2 YFSETQ. DNA of the CDR3: TGCGCCAGCAGCTTGGGTTTTAACAATGAGCAGTTCTTC. This translates into CASSLGFNNEQFF.

The genes are TRBV5-1 and TRBJ2-3; no clear D gene. V dropped 1 base and J dropped 3 bases, with 6 bases sitting between them. CDR1 SGHRS and CDR2 YFSETQ come from the germline V gene. The CDR3 consists of 13 residues. CDR3 loop: CASSLIVTDTQYF. The CDR3 coding sequence is TGCGCCAGCAGCTTGATAGTAACAGATACGCAGTATTTT.

The CDR3 nucleotides are TGCGCCAGCAGCCATCCCCCCGGCGGGCACCAGACTAGCACAGATACGCAGTATTTT. Protein sequence: CASSHPPGGHQTSTDTQYF. V usage is TRBV4-1 and J usage is TRBJ2-3, with a weak D call TRBD2 (5 bases). The V end was cut by 3 bases, the J end by 0 bases, with 22 bases between. The germline V gene has CDR1 MGHRA and CDR2 YSYEKL. The CDR3 length is 19 residues.

The chain recombines TRBV5-4 with TRBJ2-7; TRBD1 might be the D (5 bases). Germline lookup yields CDR1 SGHNT and CDR2 YYREEE (reference sequence). V shed 2 bases and J shed 6 bases, with 12 bases lying between them. The CDR3 is 13 amino acids. The CDR3 DNA sequence: TGTGCCAGCAGCTTACCAGGGCAAGGCGAGCAGTACTTC. It translates to CASSLPGQGEQYF.

This sequence joins TRBV4-1 and TRBJ1-4; maybe TRBD1 (5 bases). Germline assignment: CDR1 MGHRA and CDR2 YSYEKL. The CDR3 runs to 15 residues. Deletions cut 1 base from V and 4 bases from J, with 10 bases between. The CDR3 loop reads CASSQVSGYNEKLFF. The CDR3 nucleotides are TGCGCCAGCAGCCAAGTTTCAGGGTATAATGAAAAACTGTTTTTT.

The J gene is TRBJ2-3, the V gene TRBV6-1; 11 nucleotides agree with TRBD2. In germline, CDR1 is MNHNS, CDR2 SASEGT. V shed 3 bases, J shed 3 bases, and the junction held 2 bases outside the gene matches. This CDR3 region has 15 residues. DNA for the CDR3: TGTGCCAGCAGTGAGGGACTAGCGGAGACAGATACGCAGTATTTT. Encoded protein: CASSEGLAETDTQYF.

This chain joins TRBV5-1 and TRBJ1-2; possibly TRBD1 for D (5 bases). Germline values: CDR1 SGHRS, CDR2 YFSETQ. Trimming left V 1 base short and J 0 bases short, with 19 bases between. The CDR3 is 18 amino acids. CDR3 coding DNA: TGCGCCAGCAGCTTGCCCCAGGTGGGGGAAGGGACTAACTATGGCTACACCTTC. It specifies CASSLPQVGEGTNYGYTF.

The rearrangement links TRBV10-3 to TRBJ1-3; tentative D call: TRBD1 (5 bases). Germline-derived CDR1 and CDR2 are ENHRY and SYGVKD. The CDR3 consists of 14 residues. V lost 5 bases and J lost 4, with 12 bases in between. DNA of the CDR3: TGTGCCATCAGTTATGACAGCATGGGAAACACCATATATTTT. Translating gives CAISYDSMGNTIYF.

This clone was picked up a small number of times. The J gene is TRBJ2-7, the V gene TRBV10-2, with TRBD1 matching 10 bases. Germline assignment: CDR1 WSHSY and CDR2 SAAADI. V dropped 8 bases and J dropped 2; count of bases not matched to a gene: 3. The CDR3 contains 13 residues. The CDR3 loop is CASGQGGAYEQYF. The CDR3 nucleotides are TGCGCCAGCGGACAGGGGGGGGCCTACGAGCAGTACTTC.